This T cell receptor (beta chain) was identified in a study of identical twins. General study results and limits: Invariant populations such as MAIT and iNKT cells could partly muddle zero-insertion analyses.

TCRdb ran MiXCR on the 5' RACE reads and lists one entry per CDR3 protein. The repertoire holds around 100,000 distinct CDR3 sequences, with under 6.5% as singletons. Germline CDR1 MNHEY, CDR2 SVGEGT. This CDR3 is built from 16 residues. V lost 0 bases and J lost 5, with 15 bases in between. This clonotype was picked up many times. The antigen is not known. Input material: memory T cells sorted from blood. V is TRBV6-2 or TRBV6-3 and J is TRBJ2-3; D not resolved. The origin of this receptor is a woman aged 50 to 60 in good health. The CDR3 loop is CASSYSIGGGKDTQYF. The CDR3 DNA reads as TGTGCCAGCAGTTACTCGATAGGTGGTGGAAAAGATACGCAGTATTTT.